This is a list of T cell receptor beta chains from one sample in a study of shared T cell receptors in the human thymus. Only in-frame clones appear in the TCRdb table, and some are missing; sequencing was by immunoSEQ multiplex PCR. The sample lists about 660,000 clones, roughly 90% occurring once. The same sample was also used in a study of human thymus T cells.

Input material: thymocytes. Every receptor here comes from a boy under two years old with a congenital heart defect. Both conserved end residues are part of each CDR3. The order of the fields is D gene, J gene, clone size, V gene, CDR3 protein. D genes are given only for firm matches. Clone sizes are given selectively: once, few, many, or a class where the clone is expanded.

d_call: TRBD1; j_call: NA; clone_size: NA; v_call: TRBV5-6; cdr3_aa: CASSLCDRGPYEQYF
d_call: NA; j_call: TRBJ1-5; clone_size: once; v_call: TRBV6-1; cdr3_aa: CASSEEGGKIYSNQPQHF
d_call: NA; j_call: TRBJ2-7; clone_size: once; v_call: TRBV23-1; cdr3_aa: CASSLQGHEQYF
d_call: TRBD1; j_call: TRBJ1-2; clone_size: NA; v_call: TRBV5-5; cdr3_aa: CASSDDRAYGYTF
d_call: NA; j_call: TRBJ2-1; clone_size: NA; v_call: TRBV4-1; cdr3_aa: CASSPLGGGRFSSYNEQFF
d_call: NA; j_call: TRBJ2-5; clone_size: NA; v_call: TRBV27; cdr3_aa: CASSRRLMARRTQYF
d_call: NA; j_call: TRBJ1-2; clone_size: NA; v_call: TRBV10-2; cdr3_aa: CASSARSGYAEGYTF
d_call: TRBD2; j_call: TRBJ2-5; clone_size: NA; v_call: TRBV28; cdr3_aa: CASSFGGRDSETQYF
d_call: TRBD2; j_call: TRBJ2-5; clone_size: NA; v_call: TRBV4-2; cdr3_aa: CASSQENSGSPETQYF
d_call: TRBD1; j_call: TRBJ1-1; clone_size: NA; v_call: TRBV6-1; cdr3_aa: CASSGDRGPEAFF